The TCR beta chain under discussion was sequenced for a study of blood T cell repertoires in COVID-19. In its sample, this clone was seen a few times. The germline gives CDR1 SGHRS, CDR2 YFSETQ. The CDR3 spans 14 residues. Trimming cost V 4 bases and J 6 bases, with 15 bases left between them. Authors' processing steps: It was from reference gene primer amplification that nucleated cell counts were estimated. Clones were sequenced by immunoSEQ multiplex PCR, and TCRdb holds only the in-frame ones, with some missing. V, J and clone size are those of that table, while D and trimming were read from the DNA. The data hold 130,000 to 150,000 clones, with about 84% observed a single time.

The sample consisted of peripheral blood. This sequence originates from a woman aged 45-65 years with acute or convalescent COVID-19. V usage is TRBV5-1 and J usage is TRBJ2-3; the D gene is possibly TRBD2 (6 bases). CDR3 sequence reads: CASSARGTRDTQYF. The CDR3 nucleotides read TGCGCCAGCAGCGCTCGGGGGACGAGGGATACGCAGTATTTT.